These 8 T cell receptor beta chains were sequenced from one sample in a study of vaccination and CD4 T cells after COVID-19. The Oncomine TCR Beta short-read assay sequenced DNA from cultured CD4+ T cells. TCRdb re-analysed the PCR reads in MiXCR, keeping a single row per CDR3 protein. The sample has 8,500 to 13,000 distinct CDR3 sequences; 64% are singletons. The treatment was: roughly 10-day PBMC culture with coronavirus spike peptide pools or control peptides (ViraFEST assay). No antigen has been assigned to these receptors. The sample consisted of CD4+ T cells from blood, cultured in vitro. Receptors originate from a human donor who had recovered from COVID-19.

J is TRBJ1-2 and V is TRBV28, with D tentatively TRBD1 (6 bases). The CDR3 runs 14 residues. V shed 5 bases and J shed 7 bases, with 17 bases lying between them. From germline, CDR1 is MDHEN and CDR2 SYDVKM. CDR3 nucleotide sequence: TGTGCCAGCAGTGCTACAGGGAGGGAGGTTGGCTACACCTTC. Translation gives CASSATGREVGYTF.

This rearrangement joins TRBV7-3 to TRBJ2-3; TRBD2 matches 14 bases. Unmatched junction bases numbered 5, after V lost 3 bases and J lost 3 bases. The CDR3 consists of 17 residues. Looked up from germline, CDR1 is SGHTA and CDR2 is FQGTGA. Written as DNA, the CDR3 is TGTGCCAGCAGCTTCTCGACTAGCGGGAGGGCGACAGATACGCAGTATTTT. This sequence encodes CASSFSTSGRATDTQYF.

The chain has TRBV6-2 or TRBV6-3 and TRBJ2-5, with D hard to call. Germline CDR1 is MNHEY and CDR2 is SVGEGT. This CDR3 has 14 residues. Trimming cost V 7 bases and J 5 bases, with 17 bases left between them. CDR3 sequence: CASTPRGAGETQYF. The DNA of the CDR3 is TGTGCCAGCACCCCTCGAGGCGCCGGGGAGACCCAGTACTTC.

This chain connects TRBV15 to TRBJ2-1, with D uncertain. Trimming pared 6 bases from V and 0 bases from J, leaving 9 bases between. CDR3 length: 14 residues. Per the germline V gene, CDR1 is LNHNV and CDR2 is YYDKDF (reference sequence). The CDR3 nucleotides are TGTGCCACCAGGGCGGCCTTCTCCTACAATGAGCAGTTCTTC. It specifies CATRAAFSYNEQFF. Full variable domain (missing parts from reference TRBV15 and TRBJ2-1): DAMVIQNPRYQVTQFGKPVTLSCSQTLNHNVMYWYQQKSSQAPKLLFHYYDKDFNNEADTPDNFQSRRPNTSFCFLDIRSPGLGDTAMYLCATRAAFSYNEQFFGPGTRLTVL.

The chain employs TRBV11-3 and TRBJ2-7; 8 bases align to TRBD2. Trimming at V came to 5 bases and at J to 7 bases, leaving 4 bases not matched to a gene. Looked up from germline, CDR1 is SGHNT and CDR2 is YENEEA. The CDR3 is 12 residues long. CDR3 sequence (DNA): TGTGCCAGCAGCCGCGGGGGGAGGGAGCAGTACTTC. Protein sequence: CASSRGGREQYF.

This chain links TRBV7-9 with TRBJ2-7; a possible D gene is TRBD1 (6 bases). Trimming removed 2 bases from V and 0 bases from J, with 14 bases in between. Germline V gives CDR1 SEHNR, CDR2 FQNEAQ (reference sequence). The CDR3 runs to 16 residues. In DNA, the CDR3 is TGTGCCAGCAGCTTACCAGGGGCCTCACTCTCCTACGAGCAGTACTTC. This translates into CASSLPGASLSYEQYF.

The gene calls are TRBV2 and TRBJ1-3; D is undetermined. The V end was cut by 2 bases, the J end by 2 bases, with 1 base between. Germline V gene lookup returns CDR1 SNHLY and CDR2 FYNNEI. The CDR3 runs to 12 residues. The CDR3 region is CASSETGNTIYF. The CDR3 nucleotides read TGTGCCAGCAGTGAAACTGGAAACACCATATATTTT.

The CDR3: CASSSGGWGGNQPQHF. The CDR3 DNA reads TGTGCCAGCAGTTCCGGGGGATGGGGAGGCAATCAGCCCCAGCATTTT. V and J are TRBV28 and TRBJ1-5; D is possibly TRBD1 (5 bases). The CDR3 has 16 amino acids. Trimming cost V 4 bases and J 2 bases, with 15 bases left between them. CDR1 and CDR2 from the germline V gene are MDHEN and SYDVKM.